This TCR beta chain was captured in a study of beta chain features in type 1 diabetes listed by TCRdb under 2018. About the study as a whole: Mean age, gender distribution, total cell number and subset yield did not differ between patients and healthy donors. A total of over 90,000,000 sorted cells were examined across all samples, and a strong correlation was observed between cell number per subset and RNA yield. In the study, TCRB repertoires of sorted circulating CD4+ T cell subsets from recently diagnosed type 1 diabetes patients were compared with those of matched healthy donors. Regulatory and stem cell-like memory subsets were obtained from only 8 patients and roughly 8 healthy donors, while naive and central memory subsets were obtained from all 30 or so donors.

The entire amount of isolated RNA was reverse transcribed using the High Capacity cDNA Reverse Transcription Kit, so the sequenced TCRB transcripts were expressed ones. Deep immunoSEQ sequencing was performed on naive, central memory and regulatory T cell samples, with an average of around 3.4 million total reads per sample. Sorted cells were lysed in RLT buffer, and RNA was extracted using DNase-treated RNeasy Micro or Mini kits according to cell number. To prevent cross-contamination, every cell subset was processed on its own, while patient and healthy donor samples were processed together. The immunoSEQ multiplex PCR was used to amplify TCRB sequences from cDNA, yielding 87-bp fragments that span the CDR3 region. Sequencing of the amplicons was done on the Illumina HiSeq platform. The published analysis was carried out like this. Synthetic template baselines were used to correct PCR bias computationally, reads within Hamming distance 2 were collapsed, and singletons that could not be merged were discarded. Reads were aligned to IMGT to assign V, D and J genes, CDR3 length, and insertions or deletions at six rearrangement sites. Within each subset, clonotype counts were normalized to sorted cell number, after which true diversity and Gini coefficients were computed with the tcR R package. Repertoire sharing was quantified using the overlap coefficient calculated on TCRB nucleotide sequences. Out-of-frame TCRB sequences from naive cells were analyzed to stand in for the pre-selection repertoire. This is the immuneACCESS table as TCRdb keeps it, with only in-frame sequences that have V and J called. A part of the clones is gone; compared with another copy, unresolved V genes explain less than half, and the rest is unexplained. That table gives V, J and clone size, and the DNA gave D and trimming. The sample contains 350,000 to 400,000 clones, around 15% of them found a single time. Under 0.02% of the sample is held by the ten biggest clonotypes.

Each donor gave one peripheral blood draw, averaging approximately 110 mL, which was collected into heparinised tubes. A BD FACSAria II was used to sort naive, central memory, regulatory and stem cell-like memory CD4+ T cells with a panel that included CD45RO, CCR7, CD25, CD127, CD95 and CD27. All sorted populations exceeded 95% purity. Right away, PBMCs were isolated by Lymphoprep density gradient centrifugation and were stained directly, with no culture step. So that batch effects would be minimized, each experiment stained and sorted samples in pairs, pairing one healthy donor with one patient. Unmatched junction bases come to 8, with V trimmed by 4 bases and J by 0 bases. Looking up the germline V gene (reference sequence) yields CDR1 SGHNT and CDR2 YYREEE. From cysteine to phenylalanine, the CDR3 is 18 amino acids long. The entry retains the CDR3 DNA only, 54 bases that are in frame from base 1.

A remark on this clone: It has no known antigen specificity. No qualities accompany the bases; no much larger clone lies one base away.

Beyond this particular receptor, the publication reports: Shorter templates might have been favored by PCR, but patient and control samples were amplified and corrected together, so both groups would have been affected equally by any skew. At VDJ recombination sites, type 1 diabetes patients had fewer insertions and more deleted nucleotides, which implies abnormalities in thymic rearrangement. Naive, central memory and regulatory TCRB repertoires appeared more similar among patients than among healthy donors. Type 1 diabetes patients showed a moderate but significant shortening of TCRB CDR3 length in all four CD4+ subsets. Because the HLA sub-analyses included only small numbers of individuals, any influence of HLA type on TCRB rearrangement was left unresolved. Because cDNA was sequenced instead of genomic DNA, highly expressing activated cells could be over-represented, though the groups showed no difference in activation or CD3 levels.

Rearrangement joined TRBV5-4 to TRBJ2-6; 9 bases in the junction line up with TRBD1. Sequenced input: naive CD4+ T cells from blood. Sample cell subset or site, as interpreted from the label and publication: true naive CD4+ T cells. The receptor comes from a woman aged 18-29 years in good health. The DNA sequence is TGTGCCAGCAGCAGGCCGGGACAGGGCCCCTCTGGGGCCAACGTCCTGACTTTC. Translated, it reads CASSRPGQGPSGANVLTF.